This T cell receptor beta chain was obtained from a study of blood T cells in healthy people across ages. Germline V CDR1 and CDR2: SNHLY, FYNNEI. This CDR3 spans 12 amino acids. Between the trimmed V and J ends, which lost 2 bases and 5 bases, there was a span of 5 bases. Caucasian, healthy and from Russia, the donors were aged between 6 and 90. This clonotype turned up a few times. Using a J-beta primer mix together with a sample-barcoded 5' primer, a second PCR was run for about 6 to 11 cycles. Sequencing of every sample gave 2.5 million or more CDR3-containing paired-end reads. Via MiXCR, TCRdb re-called the 5' RACE reads, giving one row per CDR3 protein. The table includes 600,000 to 900,000 distinct CDR3 sequences, roughly 24% detected once. The same sample was also used in a study of T cells of mothers and their children.

Material for sequencing was blood. This chain joins TRBV2 and TRBJ2-3; D gene uncertain. The TCR sequence derives from a boy aged 10-17 years in good health. The CDR3 sequence is CASSELEDTQYF. The CDR3 nucleotides read TGTGCCAGCAGTGAATTGGAAGATACGCAGTATTTT.